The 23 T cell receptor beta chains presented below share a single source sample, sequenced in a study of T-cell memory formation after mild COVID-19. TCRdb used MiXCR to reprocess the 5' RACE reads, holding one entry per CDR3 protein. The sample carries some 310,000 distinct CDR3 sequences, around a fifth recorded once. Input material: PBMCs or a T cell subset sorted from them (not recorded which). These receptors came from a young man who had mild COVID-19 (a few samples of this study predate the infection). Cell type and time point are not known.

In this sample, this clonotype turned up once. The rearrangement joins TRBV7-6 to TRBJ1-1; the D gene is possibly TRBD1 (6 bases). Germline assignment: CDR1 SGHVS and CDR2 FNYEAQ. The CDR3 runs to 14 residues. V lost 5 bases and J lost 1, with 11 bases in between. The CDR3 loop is CASSTTGWNTEAFF. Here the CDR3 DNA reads TGTGCCAGCAGCACTACAGGGTGGAACACTGAAGCTTTCTTT.

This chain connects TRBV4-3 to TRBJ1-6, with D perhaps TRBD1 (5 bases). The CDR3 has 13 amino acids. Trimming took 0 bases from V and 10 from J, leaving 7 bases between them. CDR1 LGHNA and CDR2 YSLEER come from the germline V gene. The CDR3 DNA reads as TGCGCCAGCAGCCAAGAGGGGGGATCACCCCTCCACTTT. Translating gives CASSQEGGSPLHF.

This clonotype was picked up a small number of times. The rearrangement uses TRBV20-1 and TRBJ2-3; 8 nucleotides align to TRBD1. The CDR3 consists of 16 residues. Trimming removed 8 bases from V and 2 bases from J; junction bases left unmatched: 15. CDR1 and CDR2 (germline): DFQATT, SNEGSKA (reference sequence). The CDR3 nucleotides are TGCAGTTGCCCGGCCTTCAGACAGGGGATCACAGATACGCAGTATTTT. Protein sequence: CSCPAFRQGITDTQYF.

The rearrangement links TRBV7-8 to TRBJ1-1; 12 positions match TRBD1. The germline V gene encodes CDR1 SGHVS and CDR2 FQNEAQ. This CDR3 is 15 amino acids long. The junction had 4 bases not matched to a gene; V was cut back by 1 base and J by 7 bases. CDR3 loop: CASSLGDRGPREAFF. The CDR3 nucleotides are TGTGCCAGCAGCTTAGGGGACAGGGGGCCCCGTGAAGCTTTCTTT.

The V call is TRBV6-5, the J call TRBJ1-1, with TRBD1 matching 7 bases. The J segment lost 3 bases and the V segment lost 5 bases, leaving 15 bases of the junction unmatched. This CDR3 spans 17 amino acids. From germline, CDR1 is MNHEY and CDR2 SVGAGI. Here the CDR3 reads CASSRRQGGDYYTEAFF. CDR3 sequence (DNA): TGTGCCAGCAGTCGCCGACAGGGCGGGGATTATTACACTGAAGCTTTCTTT.

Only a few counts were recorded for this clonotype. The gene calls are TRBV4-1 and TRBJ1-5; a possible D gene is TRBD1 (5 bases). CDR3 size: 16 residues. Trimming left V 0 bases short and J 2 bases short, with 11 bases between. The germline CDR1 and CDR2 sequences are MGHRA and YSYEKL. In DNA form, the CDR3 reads TGCGCCAGCAGCCAAGATCGGGGGTTGGGCAATCAGCCCCAGCATTTT. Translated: CASSQDRGLGNQPQHF.

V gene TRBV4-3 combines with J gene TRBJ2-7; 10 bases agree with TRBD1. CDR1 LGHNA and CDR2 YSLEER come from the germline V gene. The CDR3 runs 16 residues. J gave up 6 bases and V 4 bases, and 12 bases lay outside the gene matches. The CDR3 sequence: CASSLEPGQGGGEQYF. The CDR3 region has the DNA TGCGCCAGCAGCCTGGAGCCCGGACAGGGGGGCGGCGAGCAGTACTTC.

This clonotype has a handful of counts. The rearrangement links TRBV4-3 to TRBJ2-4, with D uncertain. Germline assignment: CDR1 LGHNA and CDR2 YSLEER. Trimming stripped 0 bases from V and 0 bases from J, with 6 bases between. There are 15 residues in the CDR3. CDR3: CASSQDLLAKNIQYF. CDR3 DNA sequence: TGCGCCAGCAGCCAAGATCTCTTAGCCAAAAACATTCAGTACTTC.

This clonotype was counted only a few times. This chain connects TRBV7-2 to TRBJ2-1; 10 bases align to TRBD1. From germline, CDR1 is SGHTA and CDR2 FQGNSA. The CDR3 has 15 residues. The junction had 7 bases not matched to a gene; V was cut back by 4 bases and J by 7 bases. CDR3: CASSSRQGAWNEQFF. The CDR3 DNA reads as TGTGCCAGCAGCTCTCGACAGGGGGCTTGGAATGAGCAGTTCTTC.

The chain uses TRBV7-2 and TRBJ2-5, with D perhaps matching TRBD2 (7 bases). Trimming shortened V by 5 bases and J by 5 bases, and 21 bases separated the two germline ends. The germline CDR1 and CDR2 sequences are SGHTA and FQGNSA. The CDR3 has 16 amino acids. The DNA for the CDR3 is TGTGCCAGCAGCCGTTCCGGGGGGCCGGAATTGGAGACCCAGTACTTC. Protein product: CASSRSGGPELETQYF.

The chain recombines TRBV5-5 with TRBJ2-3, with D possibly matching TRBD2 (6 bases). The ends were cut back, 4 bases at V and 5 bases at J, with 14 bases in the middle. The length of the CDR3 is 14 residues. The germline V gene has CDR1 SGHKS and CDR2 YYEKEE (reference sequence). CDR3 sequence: CASSRDSLGDTQYF. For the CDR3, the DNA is TGTGCCAGCAGCAGGGACTCCCTGGGAGATACGCAGTATTTT.

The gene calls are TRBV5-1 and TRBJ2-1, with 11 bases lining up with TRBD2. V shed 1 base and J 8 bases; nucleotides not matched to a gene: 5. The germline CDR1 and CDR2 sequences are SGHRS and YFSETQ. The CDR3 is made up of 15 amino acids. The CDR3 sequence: CASSLTPGLADEQFF. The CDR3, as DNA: TGCGCCAGCAGCTTGACACCGGGACTAGCGGATGAGCAGTTCTTC.

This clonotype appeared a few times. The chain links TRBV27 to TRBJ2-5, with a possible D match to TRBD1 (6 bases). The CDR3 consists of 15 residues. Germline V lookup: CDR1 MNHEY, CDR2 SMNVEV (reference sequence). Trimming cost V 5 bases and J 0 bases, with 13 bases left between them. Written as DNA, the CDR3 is TGTGCCAGCAGTCCGTCAGACAGGTACCAAGAGACCCAGTACTTC. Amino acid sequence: CASSPSDRYQETQYF.

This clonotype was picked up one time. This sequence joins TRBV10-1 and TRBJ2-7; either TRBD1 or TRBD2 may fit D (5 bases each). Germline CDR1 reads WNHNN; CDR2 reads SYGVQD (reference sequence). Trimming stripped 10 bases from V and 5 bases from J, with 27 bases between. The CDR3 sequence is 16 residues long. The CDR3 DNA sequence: TGCGCCAATCGTTTGGGGACCCCCCGTTTGGTCGACGAGCAGTACGTC. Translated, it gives CANRLGTPRLVDEQYV.

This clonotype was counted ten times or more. The DNA of the CDR3 is TGTGCCAGCATAAAGGCGGGGGGGCAAGAGACCCAGTACTTC. Protein product: CASIKAGGQETQYF. The J gene is TRBJ2-5, the V gene TRBV3-1, with 9 bases aligning to TRBD2. V was pared by 7 bases and J by 2 bases, with 5 bases of the junction left unmatched. This CDR3 is built from 14 residues. Per germline, CDR1 LGHDT and CDR2 YNNKEL (reference sequence).

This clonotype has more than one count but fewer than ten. The CDR3 loop reads CASSNGPAKGDGYTF. CDR3 DNA sequence: TGCGCCAGCAGCAATGGACCCGCCAAGGGGGATGGCTACACCTTC. The chain joins TRBV5-1 to TRBJ1-2, with D possibly being TRBD1 (6 bases). In germline, CDR1 is SGHRS, CDR2 YFSETQ. Between the trimmed V and J ends, which lost 4 bases and 6 bases, there was a span of 19 bases. The CDR3 runs to 15 residues.

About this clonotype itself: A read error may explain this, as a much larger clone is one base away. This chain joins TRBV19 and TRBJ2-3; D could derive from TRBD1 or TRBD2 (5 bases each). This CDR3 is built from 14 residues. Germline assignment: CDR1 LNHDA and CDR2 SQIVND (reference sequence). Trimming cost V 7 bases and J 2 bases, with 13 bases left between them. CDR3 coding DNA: TGTGCCAGTATCCCATCCGGGGCCACAGATACGCAGTATTTT. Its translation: CASIPSGATDTQYF.

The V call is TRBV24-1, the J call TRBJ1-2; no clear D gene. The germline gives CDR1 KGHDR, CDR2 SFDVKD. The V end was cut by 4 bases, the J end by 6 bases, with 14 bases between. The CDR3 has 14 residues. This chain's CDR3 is CATSDPGEVDGYTF. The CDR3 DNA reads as TGTGCCACCAGTGACCCCGGAGAGGTAGATGGCTACACCTTC.

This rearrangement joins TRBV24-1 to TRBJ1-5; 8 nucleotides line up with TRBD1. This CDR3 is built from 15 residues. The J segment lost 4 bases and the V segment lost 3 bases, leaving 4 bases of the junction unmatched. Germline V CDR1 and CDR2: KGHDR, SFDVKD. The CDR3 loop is CATSDGQGGNQPQHF. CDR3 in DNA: TGTGCCACCAGTGATGGACAGGGCGGGAATCAGCCCCAGCATTTT.

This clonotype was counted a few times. CDR3 bases: TGTGCCAGCAGCTCCGTTGATGGAGTAGAAGCTTTCTTT. This codes for CASSSVDGVEAFF. The chain joins TRBV7-9 to TRBJ1-1; D ambiguous. Per germline, CDR1 SEHNR and CDR2 FQNEAQ (reference sequence). The germline V and J ends were trimmed by 4 bases and 8 bases, with 14 bases remaining between them. CDR3 length: 13 amino acids.

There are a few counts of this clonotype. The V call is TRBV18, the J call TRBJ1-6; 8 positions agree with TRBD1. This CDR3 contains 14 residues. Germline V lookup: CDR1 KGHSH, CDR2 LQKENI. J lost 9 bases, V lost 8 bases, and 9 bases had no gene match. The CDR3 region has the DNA TGTGCCAGCGCCGCGACAGGGGTACGTTCACCCCTCCACTTT. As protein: CASAATGVRSPLHF.

In nucleotides, the CDR3 is TGTGCCAGCAGCTTACTAAGGGGATCTGACTACACCTTC. Translating gives CASSLLRGSDYTF. The chain combines TRBV7-6 with TRBJ1-2, with D perhaps matching TRBD1 (5 bases). Trimming pared 2 bases from V and 10 bases from J, leaving 14 bases between. The CDR3 is made up of 13 amino acids. Germline V gives CDR1 SGHVS, CDR2 FNYEAQ.

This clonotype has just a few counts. The CDR3 is CSVEDGLAGAYTDTQYF. As DNA, the CDR3 is TGCAGCGTTGAAGATGGGCTAGCGGGGGCCTACACAGATACGCAGTATTTT. This rearrangement joins TRBV29-1 to TRBJ2-3, with TRBD2 matching over 10 bases. The CDR3 runs 17 residues. V was clipped by 0 bases and J by 2 bases; unmatched bases: 8. Germline V gene sequence: CDR1 SQVTM, CDR2 ANQGSEA.